These 4 T cell receptor beta chains originate from one sample sequenced in a study of blood T cell repertoires in COVID-19. The assay was immunoSEQ multiplex PCR, and TCRdb's table has in-frame clones only and misses some. The profile shows 150,000 or so clones, 80% to 85% of them singletons. Sequenced sample: peripheral blood. The receptors here all came from a woman aged 55-70 years with acute or convalescent COVID-19.

This clone was detected only a few times. The chain couples TRBV7-2 to TRBJ2-7; 13 bases map to TRBD2. The length of the CDR3 is 16 residues. The V gene's germline CDR1 is SGHTA and CDR2 FQGNSA. J gave up 2 bases and V 4 bases, and 5 bases lay outside the gene matches. CDR3 protein: CASSWTSGRPTYEQYF. The DNA for the CDR3 is TGTGCCAGCAGCTGGACTAGCGGGAGACCTACCTACGAGCAGTACTTC.

The rearrangement joins TRBV25-1 to TRBJ2-2, with D maybe TRBD1 (5 bases). The V end was cut by 4 bases, the J end by 6 bases, with 12 bases between. The CDR3 consists of 14 residues. Germline V gene data show CDR1 as MGHDK and CDR2 as SYGVNS. The CDR3 nucleotides are TGTGCCAGCAGTGTGAGGACATTACCCGGGGAGCTGTTTTTT. Translated, it gives CASSVRTLPGELFF.

Only a few counts were recorded for this clone. Sequence at one end of the junction differs from germline and may be a read error. CDR3 loop: CASSREREVVF. CDR3 sequence (DNA): TGTGCCAGCAGCCGGGAGCGGGAGGTGGTCTTC. The chain carries TRBV3-1 (or the pseudogene TRBV3-2) and TRBJ2-1, with 9 nucleotides matching TRBD2. This CDR3 is 11 amino acids long. CDR1 and CDR2 (germline): LGHDT, YNNKEL (reference sequence).

The DNA for the CDR3 is TGTGCCAGAGGGACAGTCCGTCACTTT. Its translation is CARGTVRHF. This rearrangement joins TRBV25-1 to TRBJ1-6; TRBD1 matches at 7 bases. Losses at the gene ends were 9 bases for V and 19 bases for J; bases not matched to a gene: 6. From germline, CDR1 is MGHDK and CDR2 SYGVNS. This CDR3 is 9 amino acids long.